Included here is one T cell receptor beta chain sequence, with context. Antigen unknown. The sample originates from a study of OX40 agonist ivuxolimab in advanced cancers. Study findings and constraints: Clonal expansion from baseline to week 6 occurred in both CD4+ and CD8+ T cells.

Produced via immunoSEQ multiplex PCR; TCRdb's table is partial and in-frame only. The sample gives approximately 54,000 clones, under 95% of which show up once; 8% to 10% is in the top ten. This TCR was sampled from an adult with an advanced solid tumor such as melanoma, head and neck, liver or kidney cancer. This sample comprised CD4+ or CD8+ T cells sorted from blood, obtained in a trial of the OX40 agonist ivuxolimab.

This chain's CDR3 is CASSQETGSYEQYF. CDR3 DNA sequence: TGTGCCAGCAGCCAGGAGACAGGTTCCTACGAGCAGTACTTC. The chain carries TRBV7-2 and TRBJ2-7; D is perhaps TRBD1 (6 bases). Germline CDR1 and CDR2: SGHTA and FQGNSA. The V end lost 5 bases, the J end lost 1 base, and 12 bases lay between the germline ends. The CDR3 consists of 14 residues.